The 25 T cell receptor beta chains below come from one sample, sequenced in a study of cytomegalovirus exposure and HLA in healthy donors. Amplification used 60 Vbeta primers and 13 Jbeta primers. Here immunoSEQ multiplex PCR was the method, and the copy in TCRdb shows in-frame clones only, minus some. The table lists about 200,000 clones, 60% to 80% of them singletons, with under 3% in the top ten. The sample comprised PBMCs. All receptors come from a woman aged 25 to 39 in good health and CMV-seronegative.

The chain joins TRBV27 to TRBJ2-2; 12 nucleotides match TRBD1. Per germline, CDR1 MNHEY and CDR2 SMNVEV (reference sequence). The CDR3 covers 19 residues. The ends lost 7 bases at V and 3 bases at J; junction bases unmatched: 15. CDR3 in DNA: TGTGCCAGCACCGCCGGGACAGGGGGCGTTGGGGGGGACACCGGGGAGCTGTTTTTT. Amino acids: CASTAGTGGVGGDTGELFF.

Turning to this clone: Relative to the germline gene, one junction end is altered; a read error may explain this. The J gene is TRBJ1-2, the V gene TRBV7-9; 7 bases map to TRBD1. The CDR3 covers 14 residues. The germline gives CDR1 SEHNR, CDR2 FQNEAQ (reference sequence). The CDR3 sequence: CSSRDSYANYGYTF. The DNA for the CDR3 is TGTTCCAGCAGGGACAGCTACGCTAACTATGGCTACACCTTC. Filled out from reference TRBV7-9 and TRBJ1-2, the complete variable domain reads DTGVSQNPRHKITKRGQNVTFRCDPISEHNRLYWYRQTLGQGPEFLTYFQNEAQLEKSRLLSDRFSAERPKGSFSTLEIQRTEQGDSAMYLCSSRDSYANYGYTFGSGTRLTVV.

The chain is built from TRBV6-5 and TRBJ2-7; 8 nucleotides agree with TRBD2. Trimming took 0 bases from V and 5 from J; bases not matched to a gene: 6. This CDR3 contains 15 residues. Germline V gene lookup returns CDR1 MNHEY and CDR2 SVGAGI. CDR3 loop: CASSYSPAGVDEQYF. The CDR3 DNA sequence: TGTGCCAGCAGTTACTCCCCAGCGGGAGTCGACGAGCAGTACTTC.

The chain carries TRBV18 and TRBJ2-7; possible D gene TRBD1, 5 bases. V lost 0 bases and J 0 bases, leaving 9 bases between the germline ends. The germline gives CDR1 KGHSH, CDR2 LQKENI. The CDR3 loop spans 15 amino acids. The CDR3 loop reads CASSPPTGSSYEQYF. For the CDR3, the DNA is TGTGCCAGCTCACCACCAACAGGTAGCTCCTACGAGCAGTACTTC.

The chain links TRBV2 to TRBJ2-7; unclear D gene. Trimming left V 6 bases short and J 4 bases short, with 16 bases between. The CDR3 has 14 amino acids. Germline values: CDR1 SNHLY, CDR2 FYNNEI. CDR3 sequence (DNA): TGTGCCAGCAGAAGTCAGGCCCCCGTTTACGAGCAGTACTTC. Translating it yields CASRSQAPVYEQYF. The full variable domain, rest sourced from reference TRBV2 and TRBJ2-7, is EPEVTQTPSHQVTQMGQEVILRCVPISNHLYFYWYRQILGQKVEFLVSFYNNEISEKSEIFDDQFSVERPDGSNFTLKIRSTKLEDSAMYFCASRSQAPVYEQYFGPGTRLTVT.

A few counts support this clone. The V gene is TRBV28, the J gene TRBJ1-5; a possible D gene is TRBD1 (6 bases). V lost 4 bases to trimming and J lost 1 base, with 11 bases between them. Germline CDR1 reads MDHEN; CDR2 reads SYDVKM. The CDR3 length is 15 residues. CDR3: CASSSARGSNQPQHF. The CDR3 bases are TGTGCCAGCAGTTCAGCCAGGGGAAGCAATCAGCCCCAGCATTTT.

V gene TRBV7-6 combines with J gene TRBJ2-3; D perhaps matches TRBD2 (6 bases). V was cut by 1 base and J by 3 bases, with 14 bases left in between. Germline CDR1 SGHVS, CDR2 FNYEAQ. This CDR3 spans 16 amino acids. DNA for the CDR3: TGTGCCAGCAGCTTAGTAGCCACCGCGGGGACAGATACGCAGTATTTT. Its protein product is CASSLVATAGTDTQYF. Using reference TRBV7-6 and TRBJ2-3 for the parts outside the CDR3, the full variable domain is GAGVSQSPRYKVTKRGQDVALRCDPISGHVSLYWYRQALGQGPEFLTYFNYEAQQDKSGLPNDRFSAERPEGSISTLTIQRTEQRDSAMYRCASSLVATAGTDTQYFGPGTRLTVL.

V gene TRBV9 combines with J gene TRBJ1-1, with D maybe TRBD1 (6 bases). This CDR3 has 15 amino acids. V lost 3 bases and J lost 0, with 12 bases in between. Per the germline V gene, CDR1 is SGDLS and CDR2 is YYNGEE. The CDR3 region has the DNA TGTGCCAGCAGCGAGGGACAAATCATGAACACTGAAGCTTTCTTT. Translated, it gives CASSEGQIMNTEAFF.

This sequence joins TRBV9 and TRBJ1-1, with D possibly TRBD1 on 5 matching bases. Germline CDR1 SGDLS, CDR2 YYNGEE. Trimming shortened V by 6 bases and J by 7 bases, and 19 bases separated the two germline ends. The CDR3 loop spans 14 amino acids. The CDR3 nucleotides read TGTGCCAGCACCGCTCACCGGGGGGGGAATGAAGCTTTCTTT. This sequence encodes CASTAHRGGNEAFF.

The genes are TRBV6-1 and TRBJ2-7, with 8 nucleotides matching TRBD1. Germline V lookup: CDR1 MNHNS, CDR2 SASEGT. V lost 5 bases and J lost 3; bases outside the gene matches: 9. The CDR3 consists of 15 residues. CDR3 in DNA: TGTGCCAGCAGTCCGTGGACAGGGAGAGGCTACGAGCAGTACTTC. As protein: CASSPWTGRGYEQYF.

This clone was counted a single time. CDR3 coding DNA: TGTGCCAGCAGTAGAGAAGGCGGAGCGGGGACAGATACGCAGTATTTT. The encoded protein is CASSREGGAGTDTQYF. The chain combines TRBV7-8 with TRBJ2-3, with 7 bases that match TRBD2. The CDR3 sequence is 16 residues long. Losses at the gene ends were 6 bases for V and 3 bases for J; bases not matched to a gene: 12. CDR1 and CDR2 from the germline V gene are SGHVS and FQNEAQ.

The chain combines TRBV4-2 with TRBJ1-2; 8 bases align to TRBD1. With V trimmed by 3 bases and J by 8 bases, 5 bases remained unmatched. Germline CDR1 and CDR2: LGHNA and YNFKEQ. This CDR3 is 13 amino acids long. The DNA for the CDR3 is TGTGCCAGCAGCCAGCAGGGGGCCCGGGGCTACACCTTC. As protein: CASSQQGARGYTF.

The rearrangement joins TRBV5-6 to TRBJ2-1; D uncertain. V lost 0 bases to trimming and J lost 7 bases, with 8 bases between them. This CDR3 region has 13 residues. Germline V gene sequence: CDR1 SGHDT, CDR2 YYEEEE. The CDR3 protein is CASSLAWQNEQFF. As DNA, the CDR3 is TGTGCCAGCAGCTTGGCCTGGCAGAATGAGCAGTTCTTC.

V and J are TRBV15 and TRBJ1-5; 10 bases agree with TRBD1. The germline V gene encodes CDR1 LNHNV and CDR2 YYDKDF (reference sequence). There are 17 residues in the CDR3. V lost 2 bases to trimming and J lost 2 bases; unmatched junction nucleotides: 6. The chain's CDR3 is CATSRFRGTGGNQPQHF. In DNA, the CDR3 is TGTGCCACCAGCAGATTCCGGGGGACAGGGGGCAATCAGCCCCAGCATTTT. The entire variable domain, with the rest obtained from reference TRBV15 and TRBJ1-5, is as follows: DAMVIQNPRYQVTQFGKPVTLSCSQTLNHNVMYWYQQKSSQAPKLLFHYYDKDFNNEADTPDNFQSRRPNTSFCFLDIRSPGLGDTAMYLCATSRFRGTGGNQPQHFGDGTRLSIL.

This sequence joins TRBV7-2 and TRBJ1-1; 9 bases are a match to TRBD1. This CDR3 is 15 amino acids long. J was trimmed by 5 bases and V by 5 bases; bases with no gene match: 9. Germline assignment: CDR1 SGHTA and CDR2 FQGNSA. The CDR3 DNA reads TGTGCCAGCAGCGCACAGGGGGCCCGATATACTGAAGCTTTCTTT. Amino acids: CASSAQGARYTEAFF.

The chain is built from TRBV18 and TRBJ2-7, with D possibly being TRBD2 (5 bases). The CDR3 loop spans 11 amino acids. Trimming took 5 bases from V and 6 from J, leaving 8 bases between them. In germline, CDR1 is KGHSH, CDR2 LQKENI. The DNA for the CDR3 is TGTGCCAGCTCAGGAGGAGCCGAGCAGTACTTC. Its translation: CASSGGAEQYF.

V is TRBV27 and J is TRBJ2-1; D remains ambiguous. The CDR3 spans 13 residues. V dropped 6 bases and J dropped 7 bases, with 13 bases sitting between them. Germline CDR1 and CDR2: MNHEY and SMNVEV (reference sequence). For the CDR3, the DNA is TGTGCCAGCAGACTAAATGATTGGAATGAGCAGTTCTTC. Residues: CASRLNDWNEQFF.

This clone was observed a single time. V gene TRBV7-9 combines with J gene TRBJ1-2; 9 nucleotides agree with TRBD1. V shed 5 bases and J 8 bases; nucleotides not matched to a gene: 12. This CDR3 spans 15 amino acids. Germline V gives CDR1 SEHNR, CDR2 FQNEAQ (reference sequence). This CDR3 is CASSGGDREREGYTF. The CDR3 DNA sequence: TGTGCCAGCAGCGGAGGGGACAGGGAAAGAGAAGGCTACACCTTC.

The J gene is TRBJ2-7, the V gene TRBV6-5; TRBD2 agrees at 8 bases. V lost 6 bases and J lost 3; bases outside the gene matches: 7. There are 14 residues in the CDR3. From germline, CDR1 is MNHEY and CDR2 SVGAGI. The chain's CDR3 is CASRPGLGHYEQYF. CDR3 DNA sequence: TGTGCCAGCAGACCGGGACTAGGGCACTACGAGCAGTACTTC.

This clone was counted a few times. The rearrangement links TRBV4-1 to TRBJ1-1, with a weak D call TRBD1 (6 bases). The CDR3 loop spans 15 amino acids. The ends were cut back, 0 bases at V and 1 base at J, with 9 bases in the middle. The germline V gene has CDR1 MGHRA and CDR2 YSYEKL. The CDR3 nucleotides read TGCGCCAGCAGCCAAGACGCACAGGGGAACACTGAAGCTTTCTTT. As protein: CASSQDAQGNTEAFF.

The CDR3 DNA reads as TGTGCCAGCAGTCCGGGGACAGGTCTTCAGCCCCAGCATTTT. Its protein is CASSPGTGLQPQHF. V gene TRBV6-1 combines with J gene TRBJ1-5; 8 bases line up with TRBD1. V shed 5 bases and J 6 bases; nucleotides not matched to a gene: 6. CDR1 is MNHNS and CDR2 is SASEGT in the germline V gene. CDR3 length equals 14 residues.

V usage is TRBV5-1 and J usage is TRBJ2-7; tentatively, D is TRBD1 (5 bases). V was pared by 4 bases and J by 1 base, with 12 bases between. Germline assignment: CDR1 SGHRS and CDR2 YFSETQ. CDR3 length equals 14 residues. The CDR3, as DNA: TGCGCCAGCAGCGTTCAGGGTGGGTCCTACGAGCAGTACTTC. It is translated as CASSVQGGSYEQYF.

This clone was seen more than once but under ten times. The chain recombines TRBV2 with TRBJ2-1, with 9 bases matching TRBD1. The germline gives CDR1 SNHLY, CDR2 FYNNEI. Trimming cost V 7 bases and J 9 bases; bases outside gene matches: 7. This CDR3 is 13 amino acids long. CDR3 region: CASIRDRESEQFF. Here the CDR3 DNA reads TGTGCCAGCATCCGGGACAGGGAGAGTGAGCAGTTCTTC.

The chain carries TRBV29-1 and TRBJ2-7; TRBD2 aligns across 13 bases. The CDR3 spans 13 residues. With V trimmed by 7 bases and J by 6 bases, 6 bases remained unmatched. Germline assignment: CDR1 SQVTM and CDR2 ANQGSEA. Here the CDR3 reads CSATRLAGGEQYF. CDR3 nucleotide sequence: TGCAGCGCTACACGACTAGCGGGAGGCGAGCAGTACTTC.

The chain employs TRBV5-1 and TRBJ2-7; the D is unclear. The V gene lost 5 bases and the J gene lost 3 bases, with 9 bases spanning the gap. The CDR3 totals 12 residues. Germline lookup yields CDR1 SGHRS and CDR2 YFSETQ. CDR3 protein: CASRSDNYEQYF. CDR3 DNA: TGCGCCAGCAGGTCTGACAACTACGAGCAGTACTTC.